This T cell receptor (beta chain) emerged from a study of CXCR3-negative and CXCR3-positive naive CD8 T cells. Study-level background: The study obtained 130 million to 150 million TRB reads, about 1.5 +/- 0.3 million per library. Overall study results and limits: Memory, not naive, CXCR3-negative and CXCR3-positive cells differed in TRBV-TRBJ usage. TRB CDR3 properties indicated TCR strength, while surface CD5 was similar across naive subsets. For memory CD8+ cells diversity was much lower, but both naive subsets had comparably high diversity.

The libraries of TRB cDNA were prepared using 5' RACE with UMI labels. TCRdb derives one entry per CDR3 protein from the 5' RACE reads, leaving out DNA. The sample table sets out 70,000 to 95,000 distinct CDR3 sequences. Concerning this clonotype: Its antigen is not known.

The germline V gene has CDR1 MGHDK and CDR2 SYGVNS. The CDR3 sequence is 12 residues long. The rearrangement uses TRBV25-1 and TRBJ2-7. Sequences were obtained from naive CXCR3- CD8+ T cells from blood. Subset denoted: CD45RO-CCR7+CD27+CD95- naive CD8+ T cells lacking CXCR3 (TNR3-). The clonotype was recovered from a human donor in good health. Some clones in this sample may be carry-over from other donors' samples. The CDR3 spells CASSESIYEQYF.